The sequence of this TCR beta chain was determined in a study of CD8+ T cells in alopecia areata. General study points: Compared with mice, patients displayed less clear TCR sharing, possibly for HLA-related reasons. Researchers report lesional scalp, most notably alopecia totalis/universalis, outstripped normal scalp in clonality.

Germline assignment: CDR1 SQVTM and CDR2 ANQGSEA. The length of the CDR3 is 14 residues. The V and J ends lost 1 base and 3 bases, in that order; junction bases with no gene match: 4. In regard to this clone: Its antigen remains unknown.

Following RNA extraction, reverse transcription yielded cDNA that acted as the sequencing template. Clones were read by immunoSEQ multiplex PCR, and TCRdb kept only the in-frame ones, dropping some. The sample contains about 200,000 clones, more than 55% of which appear only once. The chain employs TRBV29-1 and TRBJ2-3; 7 positions agree with TRBD2. This TCR came from a human donor in good health. Sequenced: CD8+ T cells sorted from blood. This chain's CDR3 is CSVEGGGGTDTQYF. CDR3 sequence (DNA): TGCAGCGTTGAAGGGGGGGGAGGTACAGATACGCAGTATTTT.